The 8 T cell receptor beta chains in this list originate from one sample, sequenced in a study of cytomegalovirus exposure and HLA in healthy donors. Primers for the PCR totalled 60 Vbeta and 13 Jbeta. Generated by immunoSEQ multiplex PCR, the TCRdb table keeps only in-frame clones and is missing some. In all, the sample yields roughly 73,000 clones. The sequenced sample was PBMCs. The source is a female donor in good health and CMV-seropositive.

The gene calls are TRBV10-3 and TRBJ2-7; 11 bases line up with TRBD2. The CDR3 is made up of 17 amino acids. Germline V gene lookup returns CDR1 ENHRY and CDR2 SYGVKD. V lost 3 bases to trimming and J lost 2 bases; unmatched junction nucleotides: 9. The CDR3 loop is CAISDPGLAVSPYEQYF. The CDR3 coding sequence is TGTGCCATCAGTGATCCGGGACTAGCGGTTTCCCCCTACGAGCAGTACTTC.

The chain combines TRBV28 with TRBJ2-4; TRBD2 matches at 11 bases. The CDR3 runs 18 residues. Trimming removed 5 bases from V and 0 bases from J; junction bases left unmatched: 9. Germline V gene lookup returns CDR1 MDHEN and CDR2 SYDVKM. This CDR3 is CASSLLAGGGAAKNIQYF. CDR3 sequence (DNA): TGTGCCAGCAGTCTGCTAGCGGGAGGTGGGGCAGCCAAAAACATTCAGTACTTC.

The CDR3 here is CASSFDYPQNEQFF. In nucleotides, the CDR3 is TGTGCCAGCAGTTTCGACTACCCCCAGAATGAGCAGTTCTTC. The V and J genes are TRBV6-6 and TRBJ2-1; possibly TRBD2 for D (5 bases). Trimming cost V 4 bases and J 7 bases, with 14 bases left between them. Germline V gene lookup returns CDR1 MNHNY and CDR2 SVGAGI (reference sequence). This CDR3 spans 14 amino acids.

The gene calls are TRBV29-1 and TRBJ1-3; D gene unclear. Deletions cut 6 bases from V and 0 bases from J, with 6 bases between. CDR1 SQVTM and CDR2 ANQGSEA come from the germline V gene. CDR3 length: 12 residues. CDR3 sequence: CSVGVSGNTIYF. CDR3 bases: TGCAGCGTCGGTGTCTCTGGAAACACCATATATTTT.

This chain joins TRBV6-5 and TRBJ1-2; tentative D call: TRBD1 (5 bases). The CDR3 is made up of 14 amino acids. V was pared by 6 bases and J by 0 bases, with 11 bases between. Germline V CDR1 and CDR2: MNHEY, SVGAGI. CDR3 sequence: CASRIQESNYGYTF. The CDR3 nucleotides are TGTGCCAGCAGGATACAGGAGTCTAACTATGGCTACACCTTC.

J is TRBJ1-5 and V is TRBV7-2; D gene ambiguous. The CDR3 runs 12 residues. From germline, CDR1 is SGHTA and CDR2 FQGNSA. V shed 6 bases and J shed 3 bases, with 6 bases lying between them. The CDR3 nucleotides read TGTGCCAGCAGTCGTCCCAATCAGCCCCAGCATTTT. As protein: CASSRPNQPQHF.

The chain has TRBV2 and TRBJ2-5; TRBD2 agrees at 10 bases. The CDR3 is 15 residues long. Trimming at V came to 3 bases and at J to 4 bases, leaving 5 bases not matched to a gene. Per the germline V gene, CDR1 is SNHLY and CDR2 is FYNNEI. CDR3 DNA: TGTGCCAGCAGTGAGCGACTAGCGGGTGGAGAGACCCAGTACTTC. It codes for CASSERLAGGETQYF.

DNA for the CDR3: TGTGCCAGCACTCTGACAGGGGTCCATGGCTACACCTTC. Translating it yields CASTLTGVHGYTF. The chain carries TRBV7-2 and TRBJ1-2; 8 bases are a match to TRBD1. Germline V gene data show CDR1 as SGHTA and CDR2 as FQGNSA. The CDR3 is made up of 13 amino acids. V shed 7 bases and J 6 bases; nucleotides not matched to a gene: 7.